These 4 T cell receptor beta chains were sequenced from one sample in a study of blood T cell repertoires in COVID-19. Sequenced by immunoSEQ multiplex PCR; TCRdb stores in-frame clones only, minus some. The sample records tens of thousands of clones, roughly three quarters being singletons. Sequenced material: peripheral blood. These receptors all come from a human donor in a cohort sampled during active COVID-19.

The chain employs TRBV11-3 and TRBJ2-5; D perhaps matches TRBD2 (5 bases). The ends were cut back, 2 bases at V and 3 bases at J, with 7 bases in the middle. The length of the CDR3 is 13 residues. Germline loops: CDR1 SGHNT, CDR2 YENEEA. CDR3 sequence reads: CASSLQAEETQYF. The CDR3 DNA is TGTGCCAGCAGCTTACAAGCGGAAGAGACCCAGTACTTC.

J is TRBJ2-1 and V is TRBV6-1; the match to TRBD1 covers 9 bases. The V gene's germline CDR1 is MNHNS and CDR2 SASEGT. V lost 0 bases and J lost 2; bases outside the gene matches: 11. This CDR3 region has 19 residues. CDR3 coding DNA: TGTGCCAGCAGTGAAGCGCTTCTAGGACAGGGGTCCCCCTACAATGAGCAGTTCTTC. It yields the protein CASSEALLGQGSPYNEQFF.

The J gene is TRBJ2-5, the V gene TRBV5-1; 8 bases line up with TRBD2. V dropped 3 bases and J dropped 5; count of bases not matched to a gene: 9. The length of the CDR3 is 15 residues. Germline values: CDR1 SGHRS, CDR2 YFSETQ. CDR3: CASSYSGARGETQYF. In DNA form, the CDR3 reads TGCGCCAGCAGCTATAGCGGGGCCCGGGGCGAGACCCAGTACTTC.

This chain connects TRBV9 to TRBJ2-7; perhaps TRBD1 as D (5 bases). The CDR3 extends over 14 amino acids. Germline V gene sequence: CDR1 SGDLS, CDR2 YYNGEE. V lost 0 bases and J lost 1, with 8 bases in between. The CDR3 is CASSVVPGSYEQYV. The DNA of the CDR3 is TGTGCCAGCAGCGTAGTTCCAGGGTCCTACGAGCAGTACGTC.